This TCR beta chain emerged from a study of graft-versus-host responses after intestinal transplantation. V was cut by 6 bases and J by 0 bases, with 11 bases left in between. The CDR3 is made up of 14 amino acids. Germline V gene sequence: CDR1 MNHNS, CDR2 SASEGT. This clone was observed once. Its specificity is not known. Points from the study as a whole: Graft-versus-host to host-versus-graft clonal ratios in allografts were high in patients with graft-donor T cell macrochimerism.

Repertoires were generated with immunoSEQ multiplex PCR, while TCRdb's copy carries only in-frame clones and drops some. The sample carries tens of thousands of clones, just under 95% recorded once. The chain has TRBV6-1 and TRBJ1-1, with D possibly TRBD1 on 6 matching bases. This specimen was unstimulated CD4+ T cells sorted from spleen or lymph node cells, taken before intestinal transplant. The TCR comes from a human donor who received an intestinal transplant. The CDR3 loop is CASRQGSVNTEAFF. The CDR3 DNA reads TGTGCCAGCAGGCAGGGGAGCGTGAACACTGAAGCTTTCTTT.